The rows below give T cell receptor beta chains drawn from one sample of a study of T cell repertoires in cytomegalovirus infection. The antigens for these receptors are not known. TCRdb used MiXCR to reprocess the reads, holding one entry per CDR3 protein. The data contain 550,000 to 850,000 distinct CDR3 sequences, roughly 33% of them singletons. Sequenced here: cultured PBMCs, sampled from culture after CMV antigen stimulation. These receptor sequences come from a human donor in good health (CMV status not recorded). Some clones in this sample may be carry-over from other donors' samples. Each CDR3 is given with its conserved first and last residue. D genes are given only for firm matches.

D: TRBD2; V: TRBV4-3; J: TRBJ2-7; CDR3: CASSQDCGGSFHEQYF
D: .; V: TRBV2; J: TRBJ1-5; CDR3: CASIGGYGQPQHF
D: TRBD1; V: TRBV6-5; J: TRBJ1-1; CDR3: CASSSGAPPGDRAGAFF
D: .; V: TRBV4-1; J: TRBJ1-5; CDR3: CASSQGTGQPSNQPQHF
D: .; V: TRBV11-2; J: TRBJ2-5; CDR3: CASSSLVGGETQYF
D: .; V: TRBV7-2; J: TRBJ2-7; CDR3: CASSLVMGSYEQYF
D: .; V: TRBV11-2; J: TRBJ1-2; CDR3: CASSPLGDPDYGYTF
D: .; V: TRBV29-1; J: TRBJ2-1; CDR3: CSATGLAYNEQFF
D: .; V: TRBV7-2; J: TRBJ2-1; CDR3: CASSPRGLSPYDEQFF
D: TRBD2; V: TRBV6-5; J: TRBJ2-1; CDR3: CASSYRGGYNEQFF
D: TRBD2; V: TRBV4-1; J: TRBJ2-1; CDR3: CASSQSTLAGAYNEQFF
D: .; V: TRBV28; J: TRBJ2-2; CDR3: CASSYPLSAGDTGELFF